This T cell receptor (beta chain) appears in the sequencing data of a study of CD8+ T cells in alopecia areata. Study in general: At a dose of 5 to 10 mg twice daily, oral tofacitinib was given to treated patients. Study results and limitations: For patients receiving tofacitinib, scalp clonality and expanded CD8+ clones among the top 100 significantly decreased. Whether baseline CD8+ expansion is linked to response remains uncertain, given a single nonresponder.

As to treatment: oral pan-JAK inhibitor, 5-10 mg twice daily. As concerns this clone: Antigen unknown.

Per the germline V gene, CDR1 is GTSNPN and CDR2 is SVGIG (reference sequence). The CDR3 is made up of 14 amino acids. Isolated RNA was reverse transcribed into cDNA used as the sequencing template. Profiled with immunoSEQ multiplex PCR; TCRdb holds only in-frame clones, not every one. The data contain about 64,000 clones, roughly 50% of them seen just once; the ten biggest clones take up around 21%. The sample consisted of CD8+ T cells sorted from blood, taken between weeks 36 and 40, from a patient treated with tofacitinib. The source of this sequence is a human donor with alopecia areata. J is TRBJ2-7 and V is TRBV30; D gene ambiguous. CDR3 loop: CASTLTSSSYEQYF. In DNA, the CDR3 is TGTGCTTCGACCTTGACATCATCCTCCTACGAGCAGTACTTC.